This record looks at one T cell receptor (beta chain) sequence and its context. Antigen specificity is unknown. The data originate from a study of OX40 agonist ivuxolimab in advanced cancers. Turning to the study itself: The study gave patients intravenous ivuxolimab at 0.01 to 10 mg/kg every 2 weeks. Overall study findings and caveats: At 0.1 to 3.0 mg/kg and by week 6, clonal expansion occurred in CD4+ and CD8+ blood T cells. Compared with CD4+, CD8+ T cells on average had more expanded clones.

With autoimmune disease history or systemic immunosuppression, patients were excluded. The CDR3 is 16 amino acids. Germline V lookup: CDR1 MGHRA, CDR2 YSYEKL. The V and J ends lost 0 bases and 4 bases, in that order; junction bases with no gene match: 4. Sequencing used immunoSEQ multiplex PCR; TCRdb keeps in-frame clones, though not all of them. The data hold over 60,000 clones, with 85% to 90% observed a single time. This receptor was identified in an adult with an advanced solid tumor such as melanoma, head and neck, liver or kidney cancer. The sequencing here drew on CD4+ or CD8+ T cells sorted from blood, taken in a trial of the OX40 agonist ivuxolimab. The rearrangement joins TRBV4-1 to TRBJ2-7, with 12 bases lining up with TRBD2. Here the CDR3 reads CASSQDITSGGYEQYF. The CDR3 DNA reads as TGCGCCAGCAGCCAAGATATAACTAGCGGGGGGTACGAGCAGTACTTC.